Listed here are 9 T cell receptor beta chains from one sample, sequenced in a study of cytomegalovirus exposure and HLA in healthy donors. The PCR employed 60 Vbeta primers together with 13 Jbeta primers. Libraries were prepared by immunoSEQ multiplex PCR; TCRdb keeps only in-frame clonotypes and omits some of them. The profile covers around 190,000 clones, with about 81% appearing a single time and about 1.8% taken by the ten largest. Sequencing was carried out using PBMCs. The receptors were sampled from a man aged 18 to 30 in good health and CMV-seronegative.

The chain has TRBV6-1 and TRBJ2-2, with TRBD1 matching over 7 bases. The germline gives CDR1 MNHNS, CDR2 SASEGT. Trimming removed 8 bases from V and 8 bases from J; junction bases left unmatched: 5. The length of the CDR3 is 12 residues. The CDR3 DNA reads as TGTGCCAGCTCTGCCAGGGGGGGGGAGCTGTTTTTT. Its protein is CASSARGGELFF.

This chain uses TRBV13 with TRBJ1-6; D is ambiguous. Germline CDR1 PRHDT, CDR2 FYEKMQ (reference sequence). Between the trimmed V and J ends, which lost 0 bases and 7 bases, there was a span of 7 bases. There are 14 residues in the CDR3. CDR3 protein: CASSLGSLNSPLHF. CDR3 DNA sequence: TGTGCCAGCAGCTTAGGCTCTCTAAATTCACCCCTCCACTTT.

This clone turned up a few times. The chain has TRBV9 and TRBJ2-3; 7 positions match TRBD2. This CDR3 is built from 14 residues. V was pared by 3 bases and J by 5 bases, with 6 bases of the junction left unmatched. CDR1 SGDLS and CDR2 YYNGEE come from the germline V gene. Written as DNA, the CDR3 is TGTGCCAGCAGCGAAGCGGGGCGGCTAGATACGCAGTATTTT. Its translation: CASSEAGRLDTQYF.

The table lists this clone with a count of one. This chain links TRBV18 with TRBJ1-2; D remains unclear. CDR3 length equals 15 residues. Germline V gives CDR1 KGHSH, CDR2 LQKENI. Trimming pared 3 bases from V and 3 bases from J, leaving 14 bases between. CDR3 DNA sequence: TGTGCCAGCTCACCCCGCATAGAGCCGGACTATGGCTACACCTTC. Amino acids: CASSPRIEPDYGYTF.

The chain couples TRBV6-5 to TRBJ1-5; tentatively, D is TRBD1 (5 bases). Per the germline V gene, CDR1 is MNHEY and CDR2 is SVGAGI. V dropped 6 bases and J dropped 6 bases, with 12 bases sitting between them. The CDR3 is 13 amino acids. CDR3 region: CASSPGNTQPQHF. CDR3 sequence (DNA): TGTGCCAGCAGCCCAGGGAATACTCAGCCCCAGCATTTT.

The chain couples TRBV7-9 to TRBJ2-1, with TRBD1 matching over 7 bases. Germline V lookup: CDR1 SEHNR, CDR2 FQNEAQ (reference sequence). The CDR3 totals 15 residues. V was clipped by 2 bases and J by 3 bases; unmatched bases: 4. CDR3 sequence: CASSLSGQFYNEQFF. The CDR3 DNA reads TGTGCCAGCAGCTTATCGGGACAGTTCTACAATGAGCAGTTCTTC.

This clone was counted between two and nine times. The rearrangement uses TRBV7-3 and TRBJ2-3; D is uncertain. Per the germline V gene, CDR1 is SGHTA and CDR2 is FQGTGA. CDR3 length: 13 amino acids. V was clipped by 2 bases and J by 5 bases, with 8 bases between them. The chain's CDR3 is CASSLRVKDTQYF. The CDR3 nucleotides read TGTGCCAGCAGCTTACGGGTTAAAGATACGCAGTATTTT.

This clone appeared a single time. CDR3 sequence: CASRAGAGDTQYF. The DNA for the CDR3 is TGTGCCAGCCGGGCGGGGGCCGGAGATACGCAGTATTTT. The chain employs TRBV7-9 and TRBJ2-3; tentative D call: TRBD2 (7 bases). There are 13 residues in the CDR3. CDR1 SEHNR and CDR2 FQNEAQ come from the germline V gene (reference sequence). The V end was cut by 8 bases, the J end by 5 bases, with 14 bases between.

This chain joins TRBV28 and TRBJ2-7; weak D call: TRBD2 (5 bases). This CDR3 has 13 residues. The V gene's germline CDR1 is MDHEN and CDR2 SYDVKM. V was trimmed by 5 bases and J by 0 bases, leaving 8 bases between them. CDR3: CASSGAGSYEQYF. The DNA for the CDR3 is TGTGCCAGCAGTGGCGCGGGCTCCTACGAGCAGTACTTC.